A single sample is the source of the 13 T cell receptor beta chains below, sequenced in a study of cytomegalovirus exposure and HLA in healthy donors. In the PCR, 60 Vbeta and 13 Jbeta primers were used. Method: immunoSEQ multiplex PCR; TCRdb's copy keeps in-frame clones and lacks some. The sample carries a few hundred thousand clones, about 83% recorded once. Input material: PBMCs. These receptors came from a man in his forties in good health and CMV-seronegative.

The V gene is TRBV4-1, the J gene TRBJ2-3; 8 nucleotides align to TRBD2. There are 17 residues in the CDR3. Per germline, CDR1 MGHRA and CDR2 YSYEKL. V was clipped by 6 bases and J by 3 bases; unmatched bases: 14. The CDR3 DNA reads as TGCGCCAGCAGTCAGGGGCAGAGCGGGAGACGGACAGATACGCAGTATTTT. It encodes CASSQGQSGRRTDTQYF.

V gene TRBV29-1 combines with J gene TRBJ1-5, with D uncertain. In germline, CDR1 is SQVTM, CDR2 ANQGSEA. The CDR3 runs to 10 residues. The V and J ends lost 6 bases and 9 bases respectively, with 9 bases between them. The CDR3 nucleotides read TGCAGCGTCCCGATGAGGCCCCAGCATTTT. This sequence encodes CSVPMRPQHF.

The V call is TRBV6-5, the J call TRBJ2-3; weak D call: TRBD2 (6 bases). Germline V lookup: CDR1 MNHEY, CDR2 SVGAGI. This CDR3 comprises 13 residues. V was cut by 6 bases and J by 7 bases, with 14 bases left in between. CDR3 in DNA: TGTGCCAGCAGGCCTACAGGAGGGAATACGCAGTATTTT. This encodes CASRPTGGNTQYF.

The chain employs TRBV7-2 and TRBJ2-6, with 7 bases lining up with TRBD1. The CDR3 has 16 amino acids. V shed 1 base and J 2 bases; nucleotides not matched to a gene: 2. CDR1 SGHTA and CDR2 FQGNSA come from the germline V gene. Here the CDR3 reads CASSLVGGPGANVLTF. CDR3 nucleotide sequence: TGTGCCAGCAGCTTAGTAGGGGGCCCTGGGGCCAACGTCCTGACTTTC. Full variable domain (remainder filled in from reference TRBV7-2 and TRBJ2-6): GAGVSQSPSNKVTEKGKDVELRCDPISGHTALYWYRQSLGQGLEFLIYFQGNSAPDKSGLPSDRFSAERTGGSVSTLTIQRTQQEDSAVYLCASSLVGGPGANVLTFGAGSRLTVL.

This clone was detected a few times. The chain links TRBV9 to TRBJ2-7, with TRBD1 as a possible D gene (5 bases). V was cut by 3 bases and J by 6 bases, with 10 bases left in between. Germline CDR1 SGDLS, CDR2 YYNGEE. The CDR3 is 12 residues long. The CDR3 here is CASSAQGGEQYF. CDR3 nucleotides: TGTGCCAGCAGCGCCCAGGGTGGCGAGCAGTACTTC.

DNA for the CDR3: TGTGCCAGCAGCGTAGAGACAGGGGCTACGGAGACCCAGTACTTC. It is translated as CASSVETGATETQYF. The V call is TRBV9, the J call TRBJ2-5; TRBD1 matches at 8 bases. The CDR3 contains 15 residues. Germline CDR1 SGDLS, CDR2 YYNGEE. Trimming at V came to 0 bases and at J to 5 bases, leaving 6 bases not matched to a gene.

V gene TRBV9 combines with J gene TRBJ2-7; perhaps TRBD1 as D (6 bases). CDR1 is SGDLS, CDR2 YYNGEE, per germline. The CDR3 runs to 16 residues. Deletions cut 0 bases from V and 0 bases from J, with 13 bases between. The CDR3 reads CASSVAQTGNSYEQYF. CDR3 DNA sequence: TGTGCCAGCAGCGTAGCCCAGACAGGTAACTCCTACGAGCAGTACTTC.

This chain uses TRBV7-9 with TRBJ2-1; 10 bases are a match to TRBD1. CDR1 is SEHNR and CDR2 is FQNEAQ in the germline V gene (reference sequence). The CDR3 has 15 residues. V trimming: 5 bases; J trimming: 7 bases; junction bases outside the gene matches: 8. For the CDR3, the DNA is TGTGCCAGCAGCCCCCGGGACAGGGGAAGAAATGAGCAGTTCTTC. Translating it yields CASSPRDRGRNEQFF.

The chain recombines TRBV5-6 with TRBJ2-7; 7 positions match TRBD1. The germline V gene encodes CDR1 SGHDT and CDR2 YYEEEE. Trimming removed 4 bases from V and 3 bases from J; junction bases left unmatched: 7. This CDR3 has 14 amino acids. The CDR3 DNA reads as TGTGCCAGCAGCCCCCGGGACAGAGTCTACGAGCAGTACTTC. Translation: CASSPRDRVYEQYF. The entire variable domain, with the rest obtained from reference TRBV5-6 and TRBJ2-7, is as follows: DAGVTQSPTHLIKTRGQQVTLRCSPKSGHDTVSWYQQALGQGPQFIFQYYEEEERQRGNFPDRFSGHQFPNYSSELNVNALLLGDSALYLCASSPRDRVYEQYFGPGTRLTVT.

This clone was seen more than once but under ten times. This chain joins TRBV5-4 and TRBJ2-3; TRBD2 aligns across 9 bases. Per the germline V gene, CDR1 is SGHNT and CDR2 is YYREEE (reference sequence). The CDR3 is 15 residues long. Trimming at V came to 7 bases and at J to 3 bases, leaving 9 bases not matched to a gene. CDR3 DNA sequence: TGTGCCAGCGGAATTAGCGGGAGTTGGACAGATACGCAGTATTTT. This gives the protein CASGISGSWTDTQYF.

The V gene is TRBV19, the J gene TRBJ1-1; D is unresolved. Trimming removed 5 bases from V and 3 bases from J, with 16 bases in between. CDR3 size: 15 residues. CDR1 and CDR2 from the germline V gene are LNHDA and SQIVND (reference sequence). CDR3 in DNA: TGTGCCAGTAGTGGTGGTGGAGGAAGGGACACTGAAGCTTTCTTT. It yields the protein CASSGGGGRDTEAFF.

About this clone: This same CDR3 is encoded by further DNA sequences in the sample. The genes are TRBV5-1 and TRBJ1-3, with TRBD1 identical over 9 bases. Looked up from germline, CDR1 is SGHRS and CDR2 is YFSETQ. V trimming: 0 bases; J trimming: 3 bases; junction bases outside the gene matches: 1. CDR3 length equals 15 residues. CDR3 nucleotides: TGCGCCAGCAGCTTGGACAGGGGGCTTGGAAACACCATATATTTT. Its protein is CASSLDRGLGNTIYF.

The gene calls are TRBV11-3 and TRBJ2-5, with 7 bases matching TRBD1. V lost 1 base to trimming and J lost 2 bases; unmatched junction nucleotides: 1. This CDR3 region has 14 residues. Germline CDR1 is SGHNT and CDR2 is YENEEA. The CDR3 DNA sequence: TGTGCCAGCAGCTTAGGACAGGGTCAAGAGACCCAGTACTTC. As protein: CASSLGQGQETQYF.